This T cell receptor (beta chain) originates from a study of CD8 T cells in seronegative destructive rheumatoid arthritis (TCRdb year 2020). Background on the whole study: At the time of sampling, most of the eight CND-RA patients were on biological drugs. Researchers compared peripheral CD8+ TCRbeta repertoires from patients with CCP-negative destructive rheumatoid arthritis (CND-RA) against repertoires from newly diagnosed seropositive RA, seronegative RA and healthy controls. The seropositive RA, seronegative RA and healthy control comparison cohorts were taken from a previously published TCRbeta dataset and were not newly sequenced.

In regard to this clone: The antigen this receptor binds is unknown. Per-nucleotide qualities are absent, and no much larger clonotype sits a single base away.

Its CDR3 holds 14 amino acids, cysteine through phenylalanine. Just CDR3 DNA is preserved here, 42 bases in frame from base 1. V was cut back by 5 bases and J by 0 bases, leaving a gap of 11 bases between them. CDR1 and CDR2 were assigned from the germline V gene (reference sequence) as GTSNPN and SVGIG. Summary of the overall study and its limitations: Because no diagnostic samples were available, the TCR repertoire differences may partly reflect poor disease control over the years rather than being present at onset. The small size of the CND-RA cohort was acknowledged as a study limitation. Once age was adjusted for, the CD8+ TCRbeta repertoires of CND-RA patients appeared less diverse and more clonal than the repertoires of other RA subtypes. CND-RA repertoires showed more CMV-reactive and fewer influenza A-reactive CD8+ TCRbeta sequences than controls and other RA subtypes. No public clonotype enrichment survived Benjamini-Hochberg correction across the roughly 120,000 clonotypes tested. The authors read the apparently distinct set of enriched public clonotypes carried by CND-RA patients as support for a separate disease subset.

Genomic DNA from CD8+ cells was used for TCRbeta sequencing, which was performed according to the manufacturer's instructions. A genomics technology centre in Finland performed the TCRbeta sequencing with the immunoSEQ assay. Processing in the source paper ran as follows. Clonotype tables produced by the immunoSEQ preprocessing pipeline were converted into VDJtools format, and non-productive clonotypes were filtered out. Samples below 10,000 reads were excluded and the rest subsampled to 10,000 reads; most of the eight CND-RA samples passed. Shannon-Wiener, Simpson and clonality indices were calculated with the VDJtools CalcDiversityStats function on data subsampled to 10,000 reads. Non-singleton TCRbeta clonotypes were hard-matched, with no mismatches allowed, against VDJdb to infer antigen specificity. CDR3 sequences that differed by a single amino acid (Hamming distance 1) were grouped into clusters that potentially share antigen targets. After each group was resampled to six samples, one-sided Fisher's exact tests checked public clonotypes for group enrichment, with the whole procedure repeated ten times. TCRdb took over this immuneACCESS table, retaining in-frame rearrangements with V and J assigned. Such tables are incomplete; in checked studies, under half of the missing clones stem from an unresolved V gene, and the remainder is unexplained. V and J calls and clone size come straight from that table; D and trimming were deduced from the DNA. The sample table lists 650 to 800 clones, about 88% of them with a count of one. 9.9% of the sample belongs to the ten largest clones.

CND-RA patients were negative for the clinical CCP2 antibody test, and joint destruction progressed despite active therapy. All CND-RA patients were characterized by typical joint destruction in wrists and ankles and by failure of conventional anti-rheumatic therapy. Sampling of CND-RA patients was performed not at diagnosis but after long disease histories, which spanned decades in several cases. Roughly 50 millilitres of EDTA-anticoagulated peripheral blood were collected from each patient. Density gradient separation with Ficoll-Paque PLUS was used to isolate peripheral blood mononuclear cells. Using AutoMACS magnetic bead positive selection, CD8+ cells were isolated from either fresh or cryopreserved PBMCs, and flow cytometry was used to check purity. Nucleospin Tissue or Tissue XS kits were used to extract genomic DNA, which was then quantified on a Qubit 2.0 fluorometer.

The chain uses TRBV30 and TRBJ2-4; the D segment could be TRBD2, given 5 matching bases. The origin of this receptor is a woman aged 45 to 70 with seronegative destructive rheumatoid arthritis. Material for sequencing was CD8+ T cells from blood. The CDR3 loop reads CAWGLGPAKNIQYF. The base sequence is TGTGCCTGGGGACTGGGTCCAGCCAAAAACATTCAGTACTTC.